The table lists the clone carrying this T cell receptor (beta chain) with a count of one. This sample is part of a study of T cell changes during pregnancy in multiple sclerosis. J lost 5 bases, V lost 6 bases, and 4 bases had no gene match. The CDR3 covers 14 residues. Germline V gene sequence: CDR1 SGHAT, CDR2 FQNNGV. Assay used: immunoSEQ multiplex PCR; TCRdb lists only in-frame clones, some missing. The table lists 35,000 to 55,000 clones, 70% to 90% of them singletons. The origin of this receptor is a female donor in good health, enrolled as a control in a pregnancy study. This sequence joins TRBV11-2 and TRBJ2-2, with 9 bases matching TRBD2. This specimen was CD8+ T cells from peripheral blood mononuclear cells, taken after pregnancy. The CDR3 reads CASRYSGGTGELFF. The CDR3 DNA reads TGTGCCAGCAGATACAGCGGGGGGACCGGGGAGCTGTTTTTT.